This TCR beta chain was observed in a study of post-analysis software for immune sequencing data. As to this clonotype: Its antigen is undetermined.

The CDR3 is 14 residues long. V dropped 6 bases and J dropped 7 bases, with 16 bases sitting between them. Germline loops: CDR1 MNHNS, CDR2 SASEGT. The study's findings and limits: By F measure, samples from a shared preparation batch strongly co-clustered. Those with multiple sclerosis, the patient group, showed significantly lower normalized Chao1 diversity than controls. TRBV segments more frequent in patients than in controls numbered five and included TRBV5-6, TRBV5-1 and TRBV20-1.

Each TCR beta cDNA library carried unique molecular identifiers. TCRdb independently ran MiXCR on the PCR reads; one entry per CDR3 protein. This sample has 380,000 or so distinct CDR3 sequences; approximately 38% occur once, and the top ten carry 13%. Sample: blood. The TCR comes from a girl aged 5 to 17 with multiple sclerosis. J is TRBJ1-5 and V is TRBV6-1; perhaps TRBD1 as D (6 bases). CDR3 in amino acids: CASRRVGGGQPQHF. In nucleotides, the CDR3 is TGTGCCAGCAGGAGGGTCGGGGGCGGCCAGCCCCAGCATTTT.